This T cell receptor beta chain was obtained from a study of T cell repertoires in aging, cancer and after chemotherapy. This CDR3 has 15 amino acids. V was pared by 2 bases and J by 3 bases, with 11 bases between. CDR1 is SGHRS, CDR2 YFSETQ, per germline. TRB rearrangements spanning V, D and J were amplified using mixed TRB-A/B primers. TCRdb redid the calling of the multiplex PCR reads with MiXCR, one entry per CDR3 protein. The top ten hold approximately 17% of the sample, which has around 20,000 distinct CDR3 sequences, approximately 35% seen once. Peripheral blood genomic DNA, not sorted cells or RNA, was the template.

The rearrangement joins TRBV5-1 to TRBJ2-2; D may be TRBD1 (5 bases). The TCR sequence derives from a human donor with a solid tumor. The sequencing sample was made of blood. CDR3 residues: CASSLIGADTGELFF. In nucleotides, the CDR3 is TGCGCCAGCAGCTTAATAGGGGCGGACACCGGGGAGCTGTTTTTT.